One sample yielded the 2 T cell receptor beta chains listed below, sequenced in a study of control samples from healthy donors and cancer patients. The method was immunoSEQ multiplex PCR; TCRdb's version includes in-frame clones alone and lacks a portion of them. Altogether about 80,000 clones are present, 91% being singletons, with the ten largest covering roughly a sixth. The sequenced sample was blood. These receptors were taken from a man between 45 and 60 years old in good health.

This sequence joins TRBV7-2 and TRBJ2-1, with 8 bases matching TRBD2. Germline CDR1 SGHTA, CDR2 FQGNSA. The CDR3 covers 18 residues. Losses at the gene ends were 1 base for V and 1 base for J; bases not matched to a gene: 9. DNA for the CDR3: TGTGCCAGCAGCTTAGAGCGACCGGGACTAGGGTCCTACAATGAGCAGTTCTTC. It specifies CASSLERPGLGSYNEQFF. The full variable domain, its missing parts supplied by reference TRBV7-2 and TRBJ2-1, is GAGVSQSPSNKVTEKGKDVELRCDPISGHTALYWYRQSLGQGLEFLIYFQGNSAPDKSGLPSDRFSAERTGGSVSTLTIQRTQQEDSAVYLCASSLERPGLGSYNEQFFGPGTRLTVL.

This chain connects TRBV11-3 to TRBJ2-6; D is unresolved. The CDR3 sequence is 14 residues long. Germline assignment: CDR1 SGHNT and CDR2 YENEEA. Trimming took 7 bases from V and 0 from J, leaving 7 bases between them. CDR3 protein: CASKPSSGANVLTF. The CDR3 nucleotides are TGTGCCAGCAAACCCAGCTCTGGGGCCAACGTCCTGACTTTC.